The clone carrying this T cell receptor (beta chain) was detected only a few times. Its antigen is undetermined. The CDR3 is 13 residues long. Germline CDR1 is ENHRY and CDR2 is SYGVKD. The V segment lost 7 bases and the J segment 4 bases; nucleotides outside the gene matches: 4. This specimen belongs to a study of STAT5B mutations in CD4+ large granular lymphocyte leukemia. Using immunoSEQ multiplex PCR, the repertoire was profiled, and TCRdb retains in-frame clones only, with some absent. Here the sample spans roughly 40,000 clones, roughly four fifths being singletons. General study results and limits: The CD4+ versus CD8+ T-LGLL clonality difference may reflect limited sample size.

The receptor was isolated from a human donor in good health. V usage is TRBV10-3 and J usage is TRBJ2-7, with TRBD1 identical over 10 bases. The sample comprised CD4+ T cells from blood buffy coats. CDR3: CAITGGQGYEQYF. The DNA of the CDR3 is TGTGCCATCACCGGGGGACAGGGGTACGAGCAGTACTTC.